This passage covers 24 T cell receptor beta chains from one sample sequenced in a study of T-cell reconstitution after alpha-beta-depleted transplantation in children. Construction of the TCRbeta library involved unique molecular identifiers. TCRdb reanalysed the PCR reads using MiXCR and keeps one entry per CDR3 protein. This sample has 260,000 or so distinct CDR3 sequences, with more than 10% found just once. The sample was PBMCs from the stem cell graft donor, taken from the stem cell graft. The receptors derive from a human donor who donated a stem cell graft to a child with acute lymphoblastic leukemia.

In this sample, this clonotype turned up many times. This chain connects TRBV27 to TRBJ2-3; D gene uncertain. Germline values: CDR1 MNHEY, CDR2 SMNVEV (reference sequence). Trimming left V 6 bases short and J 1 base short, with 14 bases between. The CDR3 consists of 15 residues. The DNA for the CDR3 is TGTGCCAGCAGACACCGGACCAGCGGCACAGATACGCAGTATTTT. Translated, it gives CASRHRTSGTDTQYF.

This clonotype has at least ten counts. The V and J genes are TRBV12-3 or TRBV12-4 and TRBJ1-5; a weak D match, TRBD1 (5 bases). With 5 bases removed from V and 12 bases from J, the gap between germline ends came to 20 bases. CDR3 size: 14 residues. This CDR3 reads CASSAPGRLGGQHF. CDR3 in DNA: TGTGCCAGCAGTGCGCCGGGACGTCTTGGGGGCCAGCATTTT.

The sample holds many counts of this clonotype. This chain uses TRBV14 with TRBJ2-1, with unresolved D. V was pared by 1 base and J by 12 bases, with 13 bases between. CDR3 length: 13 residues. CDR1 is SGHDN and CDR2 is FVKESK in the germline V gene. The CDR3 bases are TGTGCCAGCAGCCAAGGCGGCTGGCTAAGGCAGTTCTTC. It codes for CASSQGGWLRQFF.

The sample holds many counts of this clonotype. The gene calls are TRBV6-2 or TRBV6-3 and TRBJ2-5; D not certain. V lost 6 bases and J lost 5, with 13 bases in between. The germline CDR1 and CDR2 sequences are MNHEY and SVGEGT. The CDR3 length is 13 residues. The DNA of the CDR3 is TGTGCCAGCAGAGATCTAGGGTCCGAGACCCAGTACTTC. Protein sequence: CASRDLGSETQYF.

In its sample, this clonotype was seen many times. DNA of the CDR3: TGTGCCAGCAGCTTAGAGGTCGGATACGAGCAGTACTTC. Translated, it gives CASSLEVGYEQYF. The V and J genes are TRBV7-2 and TRBJ2-7, with no clear D. CDR3 length: 13 residues. Germline V gene sequence: CDR1 SGHTA, CDR2 FQGNSA. Between the trimmed V and J ends, which lost 1 base and 4 bases, there was a span of 8 bases.

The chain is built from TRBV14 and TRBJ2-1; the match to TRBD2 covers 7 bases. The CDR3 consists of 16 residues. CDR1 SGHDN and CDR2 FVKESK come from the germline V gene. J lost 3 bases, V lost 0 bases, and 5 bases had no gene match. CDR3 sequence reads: CASSQDRLAVYNEQFF. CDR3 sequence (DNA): TGTGCCAGCAGCCAAGATCGCCTAGCGGTCTACAATGAGCAGTTCTTC.

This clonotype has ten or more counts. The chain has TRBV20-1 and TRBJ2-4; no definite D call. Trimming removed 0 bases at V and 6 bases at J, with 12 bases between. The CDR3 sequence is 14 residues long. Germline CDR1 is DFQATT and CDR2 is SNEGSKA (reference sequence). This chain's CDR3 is CSARDLPHPNIQYF. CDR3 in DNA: TGCAGTGCTAGAGATCTCCCTCACCCAAACATTCAGTACTTC.

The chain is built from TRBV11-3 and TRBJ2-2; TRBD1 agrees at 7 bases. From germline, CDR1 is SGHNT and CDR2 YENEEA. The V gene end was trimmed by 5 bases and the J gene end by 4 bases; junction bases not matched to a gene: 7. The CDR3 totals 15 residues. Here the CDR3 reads CASSVRQGSTGELFF. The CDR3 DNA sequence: TGTGCCAGCAGCGTCAGACAGGGTAGCACCGGGGAGCTGTTTTTT.

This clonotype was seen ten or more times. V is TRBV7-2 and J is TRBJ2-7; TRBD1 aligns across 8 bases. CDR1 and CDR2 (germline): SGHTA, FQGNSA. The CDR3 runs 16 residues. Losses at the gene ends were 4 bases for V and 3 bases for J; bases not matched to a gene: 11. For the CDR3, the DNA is TGTGCCAGCAGCTCCTTCTCCCCAGGGGGCAGCTACGAGCAGTACTTC. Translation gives CASSSFSPGGSYEQYF.

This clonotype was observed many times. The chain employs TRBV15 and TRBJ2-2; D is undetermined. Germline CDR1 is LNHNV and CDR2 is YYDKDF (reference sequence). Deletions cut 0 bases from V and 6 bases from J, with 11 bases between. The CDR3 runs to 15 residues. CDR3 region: CATSRDMLAAGELFF. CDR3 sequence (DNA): TGTGCCACCAGCAGAGATATGCTTGCGGCCGGGGAGCTGTTTTTT.

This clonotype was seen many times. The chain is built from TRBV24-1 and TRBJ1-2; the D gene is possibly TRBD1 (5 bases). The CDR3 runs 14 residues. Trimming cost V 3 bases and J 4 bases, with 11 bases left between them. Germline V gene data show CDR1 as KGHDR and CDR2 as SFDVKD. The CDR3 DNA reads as TGTGCCACCAGTGATAGCGAAAGGGGCTATGGCTACACCTTC. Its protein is CATSDSERGYGYTF.

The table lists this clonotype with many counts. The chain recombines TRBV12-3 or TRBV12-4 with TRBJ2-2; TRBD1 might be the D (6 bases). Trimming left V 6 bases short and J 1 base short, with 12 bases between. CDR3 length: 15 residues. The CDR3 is CASSPGTLNTGELFF. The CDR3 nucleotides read TGTGCCAGCAGCCCCGGGACACTGAACACCGGGGAGCTGTTTTTT.

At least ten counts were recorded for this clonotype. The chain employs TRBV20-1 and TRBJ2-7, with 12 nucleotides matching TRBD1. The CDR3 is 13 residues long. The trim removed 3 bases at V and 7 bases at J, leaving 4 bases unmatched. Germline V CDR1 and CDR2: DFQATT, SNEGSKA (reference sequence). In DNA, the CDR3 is TGCAGTGCTAGGGGGACAGGGGGCCGGGAGCAGTACTTC. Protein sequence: CSARGTGGREQYF.

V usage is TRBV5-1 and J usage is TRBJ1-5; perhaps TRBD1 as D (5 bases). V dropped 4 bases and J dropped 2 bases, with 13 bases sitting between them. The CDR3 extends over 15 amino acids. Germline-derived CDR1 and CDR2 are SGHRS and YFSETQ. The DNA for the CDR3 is TGCGCCAGCAGCCGGGGGGGAGGCGGCAATCAGCCCCAGCATTTT. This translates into CASSRGGGGNQPQHF.

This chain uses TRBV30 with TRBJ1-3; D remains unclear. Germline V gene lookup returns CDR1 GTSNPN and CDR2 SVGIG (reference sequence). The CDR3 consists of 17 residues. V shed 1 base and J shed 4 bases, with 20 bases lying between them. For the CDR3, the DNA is TGTGCCTGGAGTGGCGAACCGAGTTGGGCGGGGGGAAACACCATATATTTT. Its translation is CAWSGEPSWAGGNTIYF.

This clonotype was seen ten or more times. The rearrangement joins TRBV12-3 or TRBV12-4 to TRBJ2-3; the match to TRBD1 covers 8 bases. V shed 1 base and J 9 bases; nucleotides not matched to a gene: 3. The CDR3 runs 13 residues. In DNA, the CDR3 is TGTGCCAGCAGTTTAGAGGCAGGGGGCACGCAGTATTTT. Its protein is CASSLEAGGTQYF.

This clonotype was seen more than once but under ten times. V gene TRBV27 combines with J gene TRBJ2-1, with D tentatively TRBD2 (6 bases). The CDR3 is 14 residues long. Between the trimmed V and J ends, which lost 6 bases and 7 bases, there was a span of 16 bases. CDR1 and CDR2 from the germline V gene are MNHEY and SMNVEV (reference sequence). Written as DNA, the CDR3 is TGTGCCAGCAGCAACGGGGGTACACAGAATGAGCAGTTCTTC. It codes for CASSNGGTQNEQFF.

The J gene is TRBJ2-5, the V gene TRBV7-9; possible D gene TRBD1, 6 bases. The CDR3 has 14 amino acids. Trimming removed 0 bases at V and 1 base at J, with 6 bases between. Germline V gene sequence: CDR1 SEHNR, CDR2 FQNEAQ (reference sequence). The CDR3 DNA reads TGTGCCAGCAGCTTAGCACAGGGCCAAGAGACCCAGTACTTC. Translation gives CASSLAQGQETQYF.

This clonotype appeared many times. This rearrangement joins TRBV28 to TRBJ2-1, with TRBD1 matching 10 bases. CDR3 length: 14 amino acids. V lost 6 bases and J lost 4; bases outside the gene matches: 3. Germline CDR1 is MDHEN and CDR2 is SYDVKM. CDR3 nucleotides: TGTGCCAGCAGAGGGACAGGGGAGTACAATGAGCAGTTCTTC. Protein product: CASRGTGEYNEQFF.

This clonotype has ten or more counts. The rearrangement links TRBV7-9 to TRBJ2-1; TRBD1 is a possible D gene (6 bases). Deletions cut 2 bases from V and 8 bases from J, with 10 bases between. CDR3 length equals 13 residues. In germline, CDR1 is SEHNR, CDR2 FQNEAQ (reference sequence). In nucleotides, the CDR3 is TGTGCCAGCAGCTTAAGGGGGACCGATGAGCAGTTCTTC. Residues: CASSLRGTDEQFF.

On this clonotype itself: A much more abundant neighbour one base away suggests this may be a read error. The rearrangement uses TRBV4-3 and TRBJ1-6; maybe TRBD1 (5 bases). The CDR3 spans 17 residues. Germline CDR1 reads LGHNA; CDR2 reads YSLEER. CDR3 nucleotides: TGCGCCATCAGCCAAGCTCTGGCGGGGACCGATAATTCACCCCTCCACTTT. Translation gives CAISQALAGTDNSPLHF.

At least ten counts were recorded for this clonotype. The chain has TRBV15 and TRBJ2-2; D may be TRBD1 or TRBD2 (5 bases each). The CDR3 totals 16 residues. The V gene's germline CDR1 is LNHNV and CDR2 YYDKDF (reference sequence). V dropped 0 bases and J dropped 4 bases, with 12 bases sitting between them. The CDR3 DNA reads TGTGCCACCAGCAGAGATAGAGGGGTGGTCACCGGGGAGCTGTTTTTT. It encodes CATSRDRGVVTGELFF.

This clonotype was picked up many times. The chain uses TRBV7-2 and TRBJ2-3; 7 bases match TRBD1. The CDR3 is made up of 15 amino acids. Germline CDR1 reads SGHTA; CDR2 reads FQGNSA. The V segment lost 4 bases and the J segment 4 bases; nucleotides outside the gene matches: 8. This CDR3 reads CASSSGTAWADTQYF. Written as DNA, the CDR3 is TGTGCCAGCAGCTCCGGGACAGCCTGGGCAGATACGCAGTATTTT.

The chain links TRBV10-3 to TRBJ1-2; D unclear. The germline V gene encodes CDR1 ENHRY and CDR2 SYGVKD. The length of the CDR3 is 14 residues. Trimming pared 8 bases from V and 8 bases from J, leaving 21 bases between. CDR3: CAILTDARNRGYTF. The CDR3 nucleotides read TGTGCCATCTTGACGGACGCTAGAAACCGGGGCTACACCTTC.